This T cell receptor beta chain was retrieved from a study of spatial heterogeneity in lung cancer. The V segment lost 0 bases and the J segment 4 bases; nucleotides outside the gene matches: 5. CDR3 length: 14 amino acids. Germline V gives CDR1 DFQATT, CDR2 SNEGSKA (reference sequence). Time point denoted: blood at routine non-recurrence follow-up after resection. MiXCR, run by TCRdb on the 5' RACE reads, gives a single entry per CDR3 protein. This table has about 15,000 distinct CDR3 sequences, roughly 19% appearing once. This clonotype was detected ten times or more. The sample in question was PBMCs, obtained at follow-up. The chain carries TRBV20-1 and TRBJ1-2; the match to TRBD1 covers 7 bases. This clonotype was obtained from a male donor with early-stage non-small cell lung cancer. The CDR3 protein is CSARDLRDSYGYTF. The CDR3, as DNA: TGCAGTGCTAGAGATCTCCGGGACAGCTATGGCTACACCTTC.